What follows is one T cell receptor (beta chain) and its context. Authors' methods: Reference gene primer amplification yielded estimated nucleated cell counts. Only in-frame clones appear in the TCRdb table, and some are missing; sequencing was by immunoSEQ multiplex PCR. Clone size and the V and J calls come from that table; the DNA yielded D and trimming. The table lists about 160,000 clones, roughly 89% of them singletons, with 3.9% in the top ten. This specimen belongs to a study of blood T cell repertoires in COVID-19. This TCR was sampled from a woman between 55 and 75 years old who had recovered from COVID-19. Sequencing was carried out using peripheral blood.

The CDR3 sequence: CASSQSTRDTQYF. CDR3 nucleotides: TGCGCCAGCAGCCAATCGACTAGAGATACGCAGTATTTT. The J gene is TRBJ2-3, the V gene TRBV4-3, with D possibly matching TRBD2 (6 bases). The germline V gene has CDR1 LGHNA and CDR2 YSLEER. The CDR3 covers 13 residues. Trimming removed 2 bases from V and 5 bases from J, with 8 bases in between.